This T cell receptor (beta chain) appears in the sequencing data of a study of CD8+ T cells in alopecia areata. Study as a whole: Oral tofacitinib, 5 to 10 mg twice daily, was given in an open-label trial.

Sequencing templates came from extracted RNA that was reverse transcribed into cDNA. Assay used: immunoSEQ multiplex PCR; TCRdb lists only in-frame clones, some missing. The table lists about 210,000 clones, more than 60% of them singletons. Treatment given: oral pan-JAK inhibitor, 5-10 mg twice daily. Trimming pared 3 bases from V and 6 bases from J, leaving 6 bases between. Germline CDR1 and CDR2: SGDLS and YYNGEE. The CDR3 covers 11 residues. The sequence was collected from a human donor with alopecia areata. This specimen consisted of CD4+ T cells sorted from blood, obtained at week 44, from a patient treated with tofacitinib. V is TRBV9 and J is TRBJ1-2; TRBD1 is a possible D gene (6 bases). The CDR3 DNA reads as TGTGCCAGCAGCGGGGACAATGGCTACACCTTC. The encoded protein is CASSGDNGYTF.